This passage covers 8 T cell receptor beta chains from one sample sequenced in a study of beta chain features in type 1 diabetes. The study reverse transcribed the entire isolated RNA, so it sequenced expressed TCRB transcripts. Sequenced by immunoSEQ multiplex PCR; TCRdb stores in-frame clones only, minus some. The sample includes some 150,000 clones, about 7% of them seen just once. Sequenced input: central memory CD4+ T cells from blood. The receptor set was obtained from a woman younger than 45 in good health.

The V gene is TRBV30, the J gene TRBJ1-2; D call uncertain. The CDR3 contains 14 residues. V lost 4 bases and J lost 1, with 13 bases in between. Germline loops: CDR1 GTSNPN, CDR2 SVGIG (reference sequence). This CDR3 is CAWIPGRINYGYTF. The CDR3 region has the DNA TGTGCCTGGATCCCGGGGAGGATTAACTATGGCTACACCTTC.

This clone was seen more than once but under ten times. The CDR3 spells CASSLTTGYGYTF. As DNA, the CDR3 is TGTGCCAGCAGTTTAACGACTGGCTATGGCTACACCTTC. The V gene is TRBV27, the J gene TRBJ1-2; no definite D call. The CDR3 length is 13 residues. V lost 2 bases and J lost 4, with 8 bases in between. Germline values: CDR1 MNHEY, CDR2 SMNVEV (reference sequence).

This clone was picked up many times. The chain carries TRBV28 and TRBJ2-7; no clear D gene. CDR1 MDHEN and CDR2 SYDVKM come from the germline V gene. CDR3 length equals 15 residues. V lost 7 bases to trimming and J lost 3 bases, with 19 bases between them. The CDR3 DNA reads as TGTGCCAGCACCCCACGTATGCGGAGAAACTACGAGCAGTACTTC. Amino acid sequence: CASTPRMRRNYEQYF.

V is TRBV5-4 and J is TRBJ2-2, with TRBD1 matching 10 bases. This CDR3 has 15 amino acids. V shed 4 bases, J shed 4 bases, and the junction held 4 bases outside the gene matches. Germline CDR1 SGHNT, CDR2 YYREEE (reference sequence). CDR3 region: CASSLDRGRTGELFF. CDR3 bases: TGTGCCAGCAGCCTAGACAGGGGGCGCACCGGGGAGCTGTTTTTT.

This clone was seen repeatedly, ten times or more. CDR3 nucleotide sequence: TGTGCCAGCAGCTTATTCAGTGAAGAGACCCAGTACTTC. Amino acids: CASSLFSEETQYF. The chain carries TRBV7-8 and TRBJ2-5; D is uncertain. Trimming stripped 2 bases from V and 3 bases from J, with 7 bases between. Germline V gene lookup returns CDR1 SGHVS and CDR2 FQNEAQ. The CDR3 is 13 residues long.

The CDR3 nucleotides are TGTGCCAGCAGTTCCCATGGAGCCTCCTACAATGAGCAGTTCTTC. It is translated as CASSSHGASYNEQFF. The chain carries TRBV28 and TRBJ2-1; D ambiguous. Germline values: CDR1 MDHEN, CDR2 SYDVKM. V was trimmed by 4 bases and J by 0 bases, leaving 10 bases between them. The CDR3 is made up of 15 amino acids. Looking up the rest from reference TRBV28 and TRBJ2-1 gives the full variable domain: DVKVTQSSRYLVKRTGEKVFLECVQDMDHENMFWYRQDPGLGLRLIYFSYDVKMKEKGDIPEGYSVSREKKERFSLILESASTNQTSMYLCASSSHGASYNEQFFGPGTRLTVL.

The rearrangement links TRBV7-2 to TRBJ1-5; TRBD1 matches at 10 bases. This CDR3 has 13 amino acids. Germline CDR1 SGHTA, CDR2 FQGNSA. The V gene end was trimmed by 6 bases and the J gene end by 15 bases; junction bases not matched to a gene: 11. In nucleotides, the CDR3 is TGTGCCAGCAGTTTACACCGGGACAGGGGTCTGCATTTT. Protein sequence: CASSLHRDRGLHF.

This clone was observed a few times. The rearrangement links TRBV5-6 to TRBJ2-7; a weak D match, TRBD1 (6 bases). Germline CDR1 reads SGHDT; CDR2 reads YYEEEE. The CDR3 is 12 amino acids. V shed 4 bases and J shed 8 bases, with 13 bases lying between them. Here the CDR3 DNA reads TGTGCCAGCAGCAGTGGACAGACGAAGCAGTACTTC. Protein product: CASSSGQTKQYF.